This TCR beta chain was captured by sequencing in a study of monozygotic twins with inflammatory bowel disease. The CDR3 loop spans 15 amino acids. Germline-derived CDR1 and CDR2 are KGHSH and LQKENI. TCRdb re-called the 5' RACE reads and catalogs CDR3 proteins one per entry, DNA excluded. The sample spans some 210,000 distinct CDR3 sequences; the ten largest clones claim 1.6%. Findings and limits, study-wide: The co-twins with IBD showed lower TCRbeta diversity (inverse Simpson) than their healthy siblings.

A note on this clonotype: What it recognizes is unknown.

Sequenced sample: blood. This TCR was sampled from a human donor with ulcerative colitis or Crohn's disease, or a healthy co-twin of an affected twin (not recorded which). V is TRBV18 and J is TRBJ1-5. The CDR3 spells CASSPPGGPNQPQHF.